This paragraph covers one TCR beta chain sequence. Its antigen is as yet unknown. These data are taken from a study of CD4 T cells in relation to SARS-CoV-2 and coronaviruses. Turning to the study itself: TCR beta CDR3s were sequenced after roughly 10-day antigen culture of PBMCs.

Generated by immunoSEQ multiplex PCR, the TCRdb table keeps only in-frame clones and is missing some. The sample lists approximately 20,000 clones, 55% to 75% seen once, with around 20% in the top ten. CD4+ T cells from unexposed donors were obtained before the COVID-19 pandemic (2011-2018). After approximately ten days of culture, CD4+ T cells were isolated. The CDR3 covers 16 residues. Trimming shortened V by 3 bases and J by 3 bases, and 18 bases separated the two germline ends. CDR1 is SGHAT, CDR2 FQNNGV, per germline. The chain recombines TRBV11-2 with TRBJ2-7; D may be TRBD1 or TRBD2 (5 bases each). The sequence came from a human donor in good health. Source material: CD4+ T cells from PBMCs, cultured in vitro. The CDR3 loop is CASSFQARRGYYEQYF. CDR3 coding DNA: TGTGCCAGCAGCTTCCAAGCAAGACGGGGCTACTACGAGCAGTACTTC. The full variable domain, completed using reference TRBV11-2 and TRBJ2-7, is EAGVAQSPRYKIIEKRQSVAFWCNPISGHATLYWYQQILGQGPKLLIQFQNNGVVDDSQLPKDRFSAERLKGVDSTLKIQPAKLEDSAVYLCASSFQARRGYYEQYFGPGTRLTVT.